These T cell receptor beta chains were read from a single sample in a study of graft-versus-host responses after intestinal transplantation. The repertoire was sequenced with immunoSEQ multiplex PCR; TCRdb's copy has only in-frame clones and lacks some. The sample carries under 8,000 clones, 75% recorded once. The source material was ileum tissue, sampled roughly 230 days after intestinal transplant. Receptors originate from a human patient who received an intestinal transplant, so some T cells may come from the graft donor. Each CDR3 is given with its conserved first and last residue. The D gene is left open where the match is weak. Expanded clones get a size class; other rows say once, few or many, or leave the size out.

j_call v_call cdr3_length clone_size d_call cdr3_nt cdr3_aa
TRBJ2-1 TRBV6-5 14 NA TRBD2 TGTGCCAGCAGTTACTACACTAGCGGGGGGGAGCAGTTCTTC CASSYYTSGGEQFF
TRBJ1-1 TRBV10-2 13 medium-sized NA TGCGCCAGCAGTGTGACAGATAACACTGAAGCTTTCTTT CASSVTDNTEAFF
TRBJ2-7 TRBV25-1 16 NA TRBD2 TGTGCCAGCAGTGCCACCCGGGAGGGCCGTAGTGACGAGCAGTACTTC CASSATREGRSDEQYF
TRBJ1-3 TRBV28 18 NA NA TGTGCCAGCAGTTTCCCCCACGGGGAAGGTCCGGGAGGAAACACCATATATTTT CASSFPHGEGPGGNTIYF
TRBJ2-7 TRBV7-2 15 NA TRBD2 TGTGCCAGCAGCCCTAGACTAGCGGGAGCAAGGGAGCAGTACTTC CASSPRLAGAREQYF
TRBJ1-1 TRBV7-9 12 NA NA TGTGCCAGCAGCTTAGGGCTGACTGAAGCTTTCTTT CASSLGLTEAFF
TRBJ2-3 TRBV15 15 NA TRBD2 TGTGCCACCAGCGGGAAGACTAGCCCGCCAGATACGCAGTATTTT CATSGKTSPPDTQYF
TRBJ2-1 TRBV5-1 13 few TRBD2 TGCGCCAGCAGCTTGGGAGCTAGCGGGGGGCAGTTCTTC CASSLGASGGQFF
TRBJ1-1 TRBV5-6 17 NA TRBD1 TGTGCCAGCAGCTTGCCCCCGGGACAGAGAATGAACACTGAAGCTTTCTTT CASSLPPGQRMNTEAFF
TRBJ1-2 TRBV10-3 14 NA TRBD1 TGTGCCATCAGAGAACAGGGGAACGAAAATGGCTACACCTTC CAIREQGNENGYTF